This T cell receptor (beta chain) was profiled in a study of T cell responses to AZD1222 COVID-19 vaccine. Study findings and constraints: A reported finding is that nearly half of spike-specific TCRs target unmutated variant regions.

Libraries were prepared by immunoSEQ multiplex PCR; TCRdb keeps only in-frame clonotypes and omits some of them. The sample consists of around 110,000 clones, 80% to 90% of them appearing once. V dropped 0 bases and J dropped 4 bases, with 9 bases sitting between them. The CDR3 covers 14 residues. Germline V gene lookup returns CDR1 MDHEN and CDR2 SYDVKM. To note about this clone: The antigen is not known.

The sample in question was peripheral blood, obtained on day 0 of AZD1222 vaccination. The chain combines TRBV28 with TRBJ1-2; no reliable D call. The TCR comes from an adult in good health. The CDR3 region is CASSLWATSYGYTF. In DNA, the CDR3 is TGTGCCAGCAGTTTATGGGCCACCTCCTATGGCTACACCTTC.